The clone carrying this T cell receptor beta chain was seen only once. This specimen belongs to a study of blood T cell repertoires in COVID-19. Study-level information: T cells, B-cell-depleted T cells, or PBMCs supplied cDNA or gDNA.

In the authors' workflow: How many nucleated cells were present was estimated from reference gene primer amplification. Here immunoSEQ multiplex PCR was the method, and the copy in TCRdb shows in-frame clones only, minus some. For V, J and clone size, that table is used; D and trimming come from the DNA. The repertoire includes roughly 200,000 clones, roughly 83% of them detected once, and roughly 7.2% sits in the top ten. J was trimmed by 13 bases and V by 4 bases; bases with no gene match: 6. The CDR3 loop spans 12 amino acids. CDR1 is MGHRA, CDR2 YSYEKL, per germline. Enrolment of Seattle patients took place during active infection, and they were followed longitudinally.

V gene TRBV4-1 combines with J gene TRBJ1-4; 7 bases align to TRBD1. The sequence was collected from a middle-aged woman with COVID-19, enrolled during active disease. What was sequenced was peripheral blood. CDR3 sequence (DNA): TGCGCCAGCAGCCGGGACAGCTACCGACTGTTTTTT. Translation gives CASSRDSYRLFF.